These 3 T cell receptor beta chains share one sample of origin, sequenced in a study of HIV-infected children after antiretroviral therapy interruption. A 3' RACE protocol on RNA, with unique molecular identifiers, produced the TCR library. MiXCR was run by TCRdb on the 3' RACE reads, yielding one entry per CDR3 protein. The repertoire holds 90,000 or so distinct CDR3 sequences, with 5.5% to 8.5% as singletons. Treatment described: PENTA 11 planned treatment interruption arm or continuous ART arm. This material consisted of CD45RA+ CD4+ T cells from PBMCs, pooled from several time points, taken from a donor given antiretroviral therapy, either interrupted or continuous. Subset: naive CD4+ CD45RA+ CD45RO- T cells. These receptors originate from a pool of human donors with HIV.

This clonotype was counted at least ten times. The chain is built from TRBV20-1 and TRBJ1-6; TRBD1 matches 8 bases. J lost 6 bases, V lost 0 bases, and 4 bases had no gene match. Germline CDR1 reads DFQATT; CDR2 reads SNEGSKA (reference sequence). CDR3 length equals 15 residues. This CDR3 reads CSARDGTGANSPLHF. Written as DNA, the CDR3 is TGCAGTGCTAGAGACGGGACAGGTGCTAATTCACCCCTCCACTTT.

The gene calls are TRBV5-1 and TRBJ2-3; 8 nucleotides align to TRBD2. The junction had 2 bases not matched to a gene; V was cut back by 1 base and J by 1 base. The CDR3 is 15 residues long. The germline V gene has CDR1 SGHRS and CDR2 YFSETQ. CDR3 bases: TGCGCCAGCAGCTTGATCGGGGGGGGCACAGATACGCAGTATTTT. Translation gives CASSLIGGGTDTQYF.

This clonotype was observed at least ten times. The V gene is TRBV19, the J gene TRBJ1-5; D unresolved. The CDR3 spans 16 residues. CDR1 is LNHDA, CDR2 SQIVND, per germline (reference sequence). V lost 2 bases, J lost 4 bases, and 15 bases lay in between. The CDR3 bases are TGTGCCAGTAGTATAAGGGCAGAAAGCCCGAATCAGCCCCAGCATTTT. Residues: CASSIRAESPNQPQHF.